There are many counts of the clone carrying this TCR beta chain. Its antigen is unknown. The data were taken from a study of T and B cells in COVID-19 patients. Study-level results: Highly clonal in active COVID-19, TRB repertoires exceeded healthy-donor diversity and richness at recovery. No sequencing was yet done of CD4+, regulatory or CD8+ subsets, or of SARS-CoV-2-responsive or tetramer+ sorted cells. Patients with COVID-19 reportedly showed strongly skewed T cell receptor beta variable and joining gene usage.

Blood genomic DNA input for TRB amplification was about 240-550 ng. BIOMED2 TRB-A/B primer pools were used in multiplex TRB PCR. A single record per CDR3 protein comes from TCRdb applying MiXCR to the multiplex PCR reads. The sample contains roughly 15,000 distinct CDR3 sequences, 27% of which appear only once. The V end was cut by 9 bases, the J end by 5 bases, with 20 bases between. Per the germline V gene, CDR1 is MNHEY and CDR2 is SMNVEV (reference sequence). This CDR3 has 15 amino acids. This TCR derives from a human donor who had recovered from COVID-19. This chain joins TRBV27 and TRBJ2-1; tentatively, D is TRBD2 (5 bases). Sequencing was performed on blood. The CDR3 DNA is TGTGCCAGTCGACTGACTAATCTTGAGGACAATGAGCAGTTCTTC. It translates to CASRLTNLEDNEQFF.